The entry below gives a single T cell receptor beta chain sequence along with its context. This specimen comes from a study of blood T cell repertoires in COVID-19. The overall study: The United States, Italy and Spain were the sources of the acute and convalescent COVID-19 samples.

The trim removed 6 bases at V and 2 bases at J, leaving 9 bases unmatched. There are 16 residues in the CDR3. CDR1 is MDHEN, CDR2 SYDVKM, per germline. Original methodology: Estimates of nucleated cell counts were drawn from the amplification of reference gene primers. The data were produced by immunoSEQ multiplex PCR, yet TCRdb's version contains in-frame clones alone and is incomplete. Clone size and V and J calls were adopted from that table, with D and trimming inferred from the DNA. Found here are around 180,000 clones, approximately 81% of them singletons; the top ten hold 8% to 11%. This TCR was recovered from a woman older than 75 with active or convalescent COVID-19. The sample consisted of peripheral blood. The rearrangement uses TRBV28 and TRBJ1-2; 10 positions agree with TRBD1. CDR3: CASRPGQGRGNYGYTF. The CDR3 region has the DNA TGTGCCAGCAGGCCGGGACAGGGGAGGGGAAACTATGGCTACACCTTC.